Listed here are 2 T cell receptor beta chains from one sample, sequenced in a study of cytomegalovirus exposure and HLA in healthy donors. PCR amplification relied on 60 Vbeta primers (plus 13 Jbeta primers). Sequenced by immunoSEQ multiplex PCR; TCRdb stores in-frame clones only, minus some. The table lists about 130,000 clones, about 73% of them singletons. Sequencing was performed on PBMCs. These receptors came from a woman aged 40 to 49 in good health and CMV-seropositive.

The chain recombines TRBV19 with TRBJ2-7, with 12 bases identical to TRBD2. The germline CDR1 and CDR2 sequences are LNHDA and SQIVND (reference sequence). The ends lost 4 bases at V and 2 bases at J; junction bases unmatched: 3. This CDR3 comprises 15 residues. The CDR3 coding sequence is TGTGCCAGTAGTACCTCTAGCGGGAGGGCCTACGAGCAGTACTTC. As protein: CASSTSSGRAYEQYF.

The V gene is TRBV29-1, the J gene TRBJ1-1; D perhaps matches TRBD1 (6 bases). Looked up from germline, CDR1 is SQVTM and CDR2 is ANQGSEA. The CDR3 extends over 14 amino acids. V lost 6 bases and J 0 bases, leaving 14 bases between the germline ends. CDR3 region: CSVRRTAMNTEAFF. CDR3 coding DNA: TGCAGCGTAAGAAGGACAGCCATGAACACTGAAGCTTTCTTT.